Following are 10 T cell receptor beta chains from one sample sequenced in a study of CD8+ T cells in alopecia areata (dated by TCRdb to the late 2010s). The treatment or condition tag for this specimen amounts to: oral pan-JAK inhibitor, 5-10 mg twice daily. The method behind the library was the immunoSEQ multiplex PCR assay. For TCR sequencing, RNA was extracted from every sample and reverse transcribed into cDNA to serve as template. TCRdb obtained this table from immuneACCESS and retained in-frame rearrangements with V and J assigned. These tables miss some clones; where compared with another copy, unresolved V genes account for less than half of the shortfall, and the remainder is unexplained. This sample lists just under 65,000 clones; 46% were detected once. The ten biggest clones cover over 20% of the sample. Source: CD8+ T cells sorted from blood, taken at approximately week 36, from a patient treated with tofacitinib. These receptors all stem from a human donor with alopecia areata.

This clone was seen only a few times. This chain connects TRBV29-1 to TRBJ2-1; TRBD2 matches 9 bases. Germline CDR1 is SQVTM and CDR2 is ANQGSEA. The CDR3 is 15 amino acids. V shed 2 bases and J 3 bases; nucleotides not matched to a gene: 5. The CDR3 region has the DNA TGCAGCGTTGAATCGGCTAGCGGGGACTACAATGAGCAGTTCTTC. Encoded protein: CSVESASGDYNEQFF.

V and J are TRBV7-6 and TRBJ2-7; D call uncertain. V lost 3 bases and J 6 bases, leaving 9 bases between the germline ends. The CDR3 contains 12 residues. Germline V CDR1 and CDR2: SGHVS, FNYEAQ. The CDR3 loop reads CASSLGRSEQYF. DNA of the CDR3: TGTGCCAGCAGCTTGGGTAGGTCCGAGCAGTACTTC.

This clone was seen a few times. DNA of the CDR3: TGTGCCAGCATTGACACGACTGAAGCTTTCTTT. This sequence encodes CASIDTTEAFF. V is TRBV27 and J is TRBJ1-1; D unclear. Trimming removed 7 bases at V and 5 bases at J, with 8 bases between. The CDR3 loop spans 11 amino acids. Germline assignment: CDR1 MNHEY and CDR2 SMNVEV (reference sequence).

This clone was seen a few times. In DNA form, the CDR3 reads TGTGCCAGCACCGGAGGATACACCGGGGAGCTGTTTTTT. As protein: CASTGGYTGELFF. V usage is TRBV7-9 and J usage is TRBJ2-2, with D tentatively TRBD2 (5 bases). The CDR3 length is 13 residues. The V end lost 7 bases, the J end lost 3 bases, and 9 bases lay between the germline ends. The germline V gene has CDR1 SEHNR and CDR2 FQNEAQ (reference sequence).

This clone was detected a few times. For the CDR3, the DNA is TGTGCCAGCAGCGACCGGGACTCACAAGAGACCCAGTACTTC. Amino acid sequence: CASSDRDSQETQYF. V usage is TRBV9 and J usage is TRBJ2-5; maybe TRBD2 (6 bases). Trimming removed 3 bases at V and 2 bases at J, with 11 bases between. CDR3 length: 14 residues. Per germline, CDR1 SGDLS and CDR2 YYNGEE.

This chain uses TRBV4-1 with TRBJ1-2; a weak D match, TRBD1 (5 bases). The ends were cut back, 5 bases at V and 0 bases at J, with 19 bases in the middle. Germline-derived CDR1 and CDR2 are MGHRA and YSYEKL. The CDR3 runs 17 residues. The CDR3 sequence is CASSSMGRGPANYGYTF. In DNA, the CDR3 is TGCGCCAGCAGCAGTATGGGACGGGGCCCAGCTAACTATGGCTACACCTTC.

This chain uses TRBV6-5 with TRBJ1-1, with 7 bases aligning to TRBD1. The CDR3 extends over 13 amino acids. The junction had 4 bases not matched to a gene; V was cut back by 2 bases and J by 7 bases. Germline V gene data show CDR1 as MNHEY and CDR2 as SVGAGI. The CDR3 here is CASSYKGQLEAFF. The CDR3, as DNA: TGTGCCAGCAGTTACAAGGGACAGCTTGAAGCTTTCTTT.

There are a few counts of this clone. The chain has TRBV6-5 and TRBJ1-1; D ambiguous. V gave up 4 bases and J gave up 1 base, with 7 bases separating them. Germline CDR1 and CDR2: MNHEY and SVGAGI. The CDR3 runs 13 residues. The chain's CDR3 is CASSLQENTEAFF. CDR3 coding DNA: TGTGCCAGCAGTTTACAAGAGAACACTGAAGCTTTCTTT.

The rearrangement uses TRBV6-4 and TRBJ1-5; 7 bases are a match to TRBD1. This CDR3 is 14 amino acids long. Germline trimming cut 11 bases from V and 2 bases from J; bases unmatched to any gene: 9. Germline V CDR1 and CDR2: MRHNA, SNTAGT. CDR3 nucleotide sequence: TGTGCCGGATACAGGGGATCGGGCAATCAGCCCCAGCATTTT. Its protein product is CAGYRGSGNQPQHF.

The rearrangement joins TRBV5-1 to TRBJ1-1; D is undetermined. Trimming took off 0 bases at V and 1 base at J, with 7 bases between the two ends. Germline values: CDR1 SGHRS, CDR2 YFSETQ. The CDR3 has 14 amino acids. This chain's CDR3 is CASSLVQTNTEAFF. The CDR3 DNA sequence: TGCGCCAGCAGCTTGGTACAAACGAACACTGAAGCTTTCTTT.